What follows is one T cell receptor (beta chain) and its context. Antigen unknown. Method: immunoSEQ multiplex PCR; TCRdb's copy keeps in-frame clones and lacks some. The repertoire holds about 150,000 clones, with around nine tenths as singletons. The data stem from a study of T cell responses to AZD1222 COVID-19 vaccine. Germline-derived CDR1 and CDR2 are MDHEN and SYDVKM. This CDR3 is built from 14 residues. V trimming: 6 bases; J trimming: 0 bases; junction bases outside the gene matches: 2. Study-level points and caveats: The CD4 TCRs associated with vaccination extended across spike and predominated at 160-218 and 743-854.

Sequenced material: peripheral blood, taken after recovery from COVID-19. The receptor comes from an adult who had recovered from COVID-19. The chain combines TRBV28 with TRBJ1-3, with 7 positions matching TRBD1. The CDR3 DNA reads as TGTGCCAGCAGATCAGGGGGCTCTGGAAACACCATATATTTT. Protein sequence: CASRSGGSGNTIYF.